This entry lists 3 T cell receptor beta chains sequenced from one sample in a study of cytomegalovirus exposure and HLA in healthy donors. Method: immunoSEQ multiplex PCR; TCRdb's copy keeps in-frame clones and lacks some. Of about 49,000 clones listed, about 93% are singletons. Sequencing used PBMCs. The receptors shown here come from a woman aged 18-29 years in good health and CMV-seropositive.

The table lists this clone with a count of one. This rearrangement joins TRBV4-1 to TRBJ2-3; unclear D gene. The V gene lost 2 bases and the J gene lost 0 bases, with 9 bases spanning the gap. The germline V gene has CDR1 MGHRA and CDR2 YSYEKL. The CDR3 length is 15 residues. The CDR3 reads CASSQFTESTDTQYF. The CDR3 coding sequence is TGCGCCAGCAGCCAATTTACCGAGAGCACAGATACGCAGTATTTT.

J is TRBJ2-1 and V is TRBV5-6, with 13 bases aligning to TRBD2. Germline values: CDR1 SGHDT, CDR2 YYEEEE. The length of the CDR3 is 15 residues. Losses at the gene ends were 3 bases for V and 8 bases for J; bases not matched to a gene: 5. CDR3 loop: CASSSGLAGSDEQFF. For the CDR3, the DNA is TGTGCCAGCAGCTCGGGACTAGCGGGATCTGATGAGCAGTTCTTC.

This chain connects TRBV7-2 to TRBJ2-4; D possibly corresponds to TRBD2 (6 bases). Looked up from germline, CDR1 is SGHTA and CDR2 is FQGNSA. CDR3 length: 17 residues. Trimming removed 5 bases at V and 3 bases at J, with 20 bases between. Written as DNA, the CDR3 is TGTGCCAGCAGCCCCTCCGTCGGAGGGACCGGCAAAAACATTCAGTACTTC. Translated: CASSPSVGGTGKNIQYF.